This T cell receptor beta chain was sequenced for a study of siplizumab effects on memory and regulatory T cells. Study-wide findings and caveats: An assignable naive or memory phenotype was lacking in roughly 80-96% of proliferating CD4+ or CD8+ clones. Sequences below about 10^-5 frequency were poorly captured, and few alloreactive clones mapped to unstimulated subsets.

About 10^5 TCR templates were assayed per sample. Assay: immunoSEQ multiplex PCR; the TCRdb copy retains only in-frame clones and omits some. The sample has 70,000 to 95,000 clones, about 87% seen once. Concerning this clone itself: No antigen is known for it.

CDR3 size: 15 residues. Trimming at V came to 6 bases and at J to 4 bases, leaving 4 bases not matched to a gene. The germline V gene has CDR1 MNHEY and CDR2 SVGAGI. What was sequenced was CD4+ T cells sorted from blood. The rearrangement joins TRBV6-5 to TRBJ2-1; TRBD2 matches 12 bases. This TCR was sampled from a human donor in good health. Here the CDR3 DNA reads TGTGCCAGCAGGATCGGGACTAGCGGGTACAATGAGCAGTTCTTC. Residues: CASRIGTSGYNEQFF.